This TCR beta chain emerged from a study of shared clonotypes between healthy human individuals. CD45RO-negative, CCR7-positively selected cells formed the naive CD8 fraction, excluding terminally differentiated effector memory CD45RA+ cells. Study-level results: Sampling included only blood; tissue repertoires likely differ. The naive CD4 repertoires of four donors were compared, and approximately 4.7% of clonotypes were shared.

Only a few counts were recorded for this clone. The antigen is undetermined. Germline V gene sequence: CDR1 SGDLS, CDR2 YYNGEE. The CDR3 loop spans 12 amino acids. V lost 3 bases and J 4 bases, leaving 8 bases between the germline ends. At the deep level, the assay was run. TCRdb keeps only in-frame clones here, not all; method: immunoSEQ multiplex PCR. This table holds approximately 840,000 clones, around 96% found once. This receptor was obtained from a man aged 25-45 years in good health. The chain uses TRBV9 and TRBJ2-7; tentative D call: TRBD2 (6 bases). The specimen was naive CD8+ T cells sorted from blood. The CDR3 region is CASSGEAYEQYF. The CDR3 region has the DNA TGTGCCAGCAGCGGGGAGGCTTACGAGCAGTACTTC.